This TCR beta chain appears in the sequencing data of a study of control samples from healthy donors and cancer patients. V shed 5 bases, J shed 3 bases, and the junction held 11 bases outside the gene matches. The V gene's germline CDR1 is SGHRS and CDR2 YFSETQ. This CDR3 contains 16 residues. Generated by immunoSEQ multiplex PCR, the TCRdb table keeps only in-frame clones and is missing some. The sample has approximately 93,000 clones, 85% to 90% seen once. Sample: PBMCs. This receptor was identified in a woman in her forties or fifties with colorectal cancer. V is TRBV5-1 and J is TRBJ2-3; TRBD2 matches 8 bases. CDR3 region: CASSPMHGGATDTQYF. In DNA, the CDR3 is TGCGCCAGCAGTCCCATGCACGGGGGGGCAACAGATACGCAGTATTTT.